The 20 T cell receptor beta chains reported below all come from one sample, sequenced in a study of shared clonotypes between healthy human individuals. Profiling relied on immunoSEQ multiplex PCR, and the TCRdb table lists in-frame clones only, not all of them. This sample yields a few hundred thousand clones, of which approximately 97% are seen a single time; 0.25% to 0.35% belongs to the top ten. Sample: memory CD8+ T cells sorted from blood. Subset given: CD45RO+ cells pooled with CCR7-negative TemRA cells. Receptor source: a man in his thirties or forties in good health.

The chain recombines TRBV7-2 with TRBJ1-2; D call uncertain. Germline V lookup: CDR1 SGHTA, CDR2 FQGNSA. This CDR3 has 13 residues. With 0 bases removed from V and 2 bases from J, the gap between germline ends came to 4 bases. The CDR3 nucleotides read TGTGCCAGCAGCTTAGCGCACAACTATGGCTACACCTTC. This gives the protein CASSLAHNYGYTF. Complete variable domain (other parts from reference TRBV7-2 and TRBJ1-2): GAGVSQSPSNKVTEKGKDVELRCDPISGHTALYWYRQSLGQGLEFLIYFQGNSAPDKSGLPSDRFSAERTGGSVSTLTIQRTQQEDSAVYLCASSLAHNYGYTFGSGTRLTVV.

V and J are TRBV10-3 and TRBJ2-1; 13 nucleotides match TRBD2. The germline CDR1 and CDR2 sequences are ENHRY and SYGVKD. V dropped 7 bases and J dropped 5; count of bases not matched to a gene: 5. This CDR3 is built from 15 residues. The chain's CDR3 is CAITPGTSGNNEQFF. The CDR3 DNA is TGTGCCATCACCCCCGGGACTAGCGGGAACAATGAGCAGTTCTTC.

V is TRBV28 and J is TRBJ1-2, with TRBD1 identical over 8 bases. With 3 bases clipped from V and 7 bases from J, the junction kept 7 bases outside the gene matches. This CDR3 spans 14 amino acids. Germline lookup yields CDR1 MDHEN and CDR2 SYDVKM. CDR3 nucleotides: TGTGCCAGCAGTTTTTGGGGACAGGAGGGTGGCTACACCTTC. Translating it yields CASSFWGQEGGYTF.

The table lists this clone with a count of one. J is TRBJ2-2 and V is TRBV25-1; 7 bases match TRBD2. V dropped 5 bases and J dropped 7; count of bases not matched to a gene: 10. The CDR3 is 15 residues long. Per germline, CDR1 MGHDK and CDR2 SYGVNS. For the CDR3, the DNA is TGTGCCAGCAGTTCATCCAGCGGGATAAACGGGGAGCTGTTTTTT. Its protein is CASSSSSGINGELFF.

V usage is TRBV6-5 and J usage is TRBJ2-7; no firm D call. This CDR3 is 12 amino acids long. The germline gives CDR1 MNHEY, CDR2 SVGAGI. The V and J ends lost 4 bases and 7 bases respectively, with 11 bases between them. In DNA, the CDR3 is TGTGCCAGCAGTTCCCTCGCGTGGGAGCAGTACTTC. This gives the protein CASSSLAWEQYF.

The V gene is TRBV28, the J gene TRBJ2-3; 10 bases fit TRBD1. The germline CDR1 and CDR2 sequences are MDHEN and SYDVKM. V lost 6 bases to trimming and J lost 8 bases; unmatched junction nucleotides: 2. The CDR3 has 12 amino acids. The CDR3 nucleotides read TGTGCCAGCAGCTGGGACAGGGGTACGCAGTATTTT. Translating gives CASSWDRGTQYF.

The CDR3 DNA sequence: TGTGCCTGGCACAACAATCAGCCCCAGCATTTT. Its protein product is CAWHNNQPQHF. The chain carries TRBV30 and TRBJ1-5, with no clear D. The CDR3 extends over 11 amino acids. V was trimmed by 5 bases and J by 3 bases, leaving 5 bases between them. Germline assignment: CDR1 GTSNPN and CDR2 SVGIG (reference sequence).

This chain joins TRBV30 and TRBJ1-2; no definite D call. Germline CDR1 is GTSNPN and CDR2 is SVGIG (reference sequence). CDR3 length: 16 amino acids. V shed 2 bases and J shed 3 bases, with 19 bases lying between them. CDR3 residues: CAWSPPAGPWHYGYTF. In nucleotides, the CDR3 is TGTGCCTGGAGTCCTCCCGCCGGGCCTTGGCACTATGGCTACACCTTC. Drawing the rest from reference TRBV30 and TRBJ1-2, the complete variable domain is SQTIHQWPATLVQPVGSPLSLECTVEGTSNPNLYWYRQAAGRGLQLLFYSVGIGQISSEVPQNLSASRPQDRQFILSSKKLLLSDSGFYLCAWSPPAGPWHYGYTFGSGTRLTVV.

The J gene is TRBJ1-2, the V gene TRBV9; a weak D match, TRBD1 (5 bases). CDR3 length equals 15 residues. V dropped 4 bases and J dropped 2 bases, with 15 bases sitting between them. Germline assignment: CDR1 SGDLS and CDR2 YYNGEE. The CDR3 loop is CASSLRDRPNYGYTF. Written as DNA, the CDR3 is TGTGCCAGCAGCCTAAGGGACCGACCCAACTATGGCTACACCTTC.

This sequence joins TRBV27 and TRBJ1-3; D is perhaps TRBD1 (5 bases). The CDR3 runs to 14 residues. V was clipped by 5 bases and J by 1 base, with 9 bases between them. Germline V lookup: CDR1 MNHEY, CDR2 SMNVEV (reference sequence). This CDR3 is CASSPRVSGNTIYF. The CDR3 DNA is TGTGCCAGCAGTCCCAGGGTTTCTGGAAACACCATATATTTT.

The genes are TRBV25-1 and TRBJ2-2; no clear D. V dropped 2 bases and J dropped 1 base, with 2 bases sitting between them. From germline, CDR1 is MGHDK and CDR2 SYGVNS. CDR3 size: 13 residues. The DNA of the CDR3 is TGTGCCAGCAGTGAACAGAACACCGGGGAGCTGTTTTTT. This gives the protein CASSEQNTGELFF.

For the CDR3, the DNA is TGCGCCAGCAGCTTTGTGAGCGGGTACGAGCAGTACTTC. Its protein product is CASSFVSGYEQYF. This chain connects TRBV5-1 to TRBJ2-7; tentative D call: TRBD2 (6 bases). V shed 2 bases and J shed 4 bases, with 10 bases lying between them. CDR3 length: 13 amino acids. CDR1 and CDR2 (germline): SGHRS, YFSETQ. Full variable domain (remainder filled in from reference TRBV5-1 and TRBJ2-7): KAGVTQTPRYLIKTRGQQVTLSCSPISGHRSVSWYQQTPGQGLQFLFEYFSETQRNKGNFPGRFSGRQFSNSRSEMNVSTLELGDSALYLCASSFVSGYEQYFGPGTRLTVT.

The gene calls are TRBV30 and TRBJ1-5, with unresolved D. The ends were cut back, 2 bases at V and 5 bases at J, with 13 bases in the middle. CDR3 length: 14 residues. Germline V gives CDR1 GTSNPN, CDR2 SVGIG (reference sequence). The CDR3 sequence is CAWSTTTIYQPQHF. DNA of the CDR3: TGTGCCTGGAGTACTACAACGATTTATCAGCCCCAGCATTTT.

J is TRBJ2-1 and V is TRBV10-3; either TRBD1 or TRBD2 may supply D (5 bases each). Germline V gene sequence: CDR1 ENHRY, CDR2 SYGVKD. The CDR3 loop spans 14 amino acids. V was pared by 7 bases and J by 1 base, with 11 bases between. The CDR3: CAITGTPSYNEQFF. DNA of the CDR3: TGTGCCATCACCGGGACCCCTTCCTACAATGAGCAGTTCTTC.

V and J are TRBV10-3 and TRBJ1-3, with a tentative D call TRBD1 (5 bases). Germline V gene data show CDR1 as ENHRY and CDR2 as SYGVKD. This CDR3 spans 17 amino acids. Trimming removed 4 bases from V and 1 base from J, with 17 bases in between. CDR3 sequence reads: CAISAREIGISGNTIYF. CDR3 nucleotide sequence: TGTGCCATCAGTGCCAGGGAAATCGGTATTTCTGGAAACACCATATATTTT.

The chain has TRBV5-1 and TRBJ2-3, with D perhaps given as TRBD1 or TRBD2 (5 bases each). Germline lookup yields CDR1 SGHRS and CDR2 YFSETQ. The V and J ends lost 2 bases and 3 bases respectively, with 19 bases between them. The length of the CDR3 is 17 residues. CDR3 coding DNA: TGCGCCAGCAGCTTTGGTTCATGGGGGTCCGCAACAGATACGCAGTATTTT. Its translation is CASSFGSWGSATDTQYF.

V is TRBV11-2 and J is TRBJ2-1; D is undetermined. V was trimmed by 0 bases and J by 12 bases, leaving 9 bases between them. The germline V gene encodes CDR1 SGHAT and CDR2 FQNNGV. This CDR3 is built from 12 residues. CDR3 sequence reads: CASSLEGGAQFF. The CDR3 DNA reads TGTGCCAGCAGCTTAGAAGGCGGAGCGCAGTTCTTC.

The chain uses TRBV30 and TRBJ2-7; D is ambiguous. V was trimmed by 0 bases and J by 2 bases, leaving 8 bases between them. Germline CDR1 and CDR2: GTSNPN and SVGIG (reference sequence). The CDR3 is 13 residues long. CDR3 region: CAWSVLSTYEQYF. The CDR3, as DNA: TGTGCCTGGAGTGTATTATCCACCTACGAGCAGTACTTC. The variable domain in full, with the rest retrieved from reference TRBV30 and TRBJ2-7, is SQTIHQWPATLVQPVGSPLSLECTVEGTSNPNLYWYRQAAGRGLQLLFYSVGIGQISSEVPQNLSASRPQDRQFILSSKKLLLSDSGFYLCAWSVLSTYEQYFGPGTRLTVT.

This chain links TRBV5-1 with TRBJ2-5; 9 positions agree with TRBD2. The germline CDR1 and CDR2 sequences are SGHRS and YFSETQ. The CDR3 contains 16 residues. Unmatched junction bases numbered 8, after V lost 1 base and J lost 4 bases. The CDR3 here is CASSLWASGMSETQYF. The DNA of the CDR3 is TGCGCCAGCAGCTTGTGGGCTAGCGGGATGTCAGAGACCCAGTACTTC. The whole variable domain, filled in from reference TRBV5-1 and TRBJ2-5, reads KAGVTQTPRYLIKTRGQQVTLSCSPISGHRSVSWYQQTPGQGLQFLFEYFSETQRNKGNFPGRFSGRQFSNSRSEMNVSTLELGDSALYLCASSLWASGMSETQYFGPGTRLLVL.

J is TRBJ2-2 and V is TRBV11-3; no firm D call. The CDR3 has 15 amino acids. V dropped 0 bases and J dropped 4 bases, with 9 bases sitting between them. Germline assignment: CDR1 SGHNT and CDR2 YENEEA. The CDR3 bases are TGTGCCAGCAGCTTAGAGTGGGGATCCACCGGGGAGCTGTTTTTT. Translating it yields CASSLEWGSTGELFF.